This TCR beta chain was observed in a study of shared clonotypes between healthy human individuals. Study results and limitations: Only blood underwent sampling, and tissue repertoires likely differ.

Generated by immunoSEQ multiplex PCR, the TCRdb table keeps only in-frame clones and is missing some. The sample has 2 million to 2.5 million clones, 85% to 95% seen once. Germline values: CDR1 MDHEN, CDR2 SYDVKM. The CDR3 is 15 amino acids. Trimming at V came to 2 bases and at J to 2 bases, leaving 4 bases not matched to a gene. Concerning this clone: The antigen is unknown.

The sequenced sample consisted of naive CD4+ T cells from PBMCs. Regarding subset: CD45RA+ positively selected. The clonotype was recovered from a man younger than 35 in good health. Some clones in this sample may be carry-over from other donors' samples. The chain joins TRBV28 to TRBJ2-7; 9 nucleotides line up with TRBD1. The CDR3 nucleotides are TGTGCCAGCAGTTTAAGGGACAGGGCTACCTACGAGCAGTACTTC. This sequence encodes CASSLRDRATYEQYF.